The 25 T cell receptor beta chains below come from one sample, sequenced in a study of esophageal squamous cell carcinoma under preoperative chemotherapy listed by TCRdb under 2018. Sample time point, as interpreted from the label and publication: before preoperative PTX-NDP chemotherapy. The library was prepared using PCR. The run used a HiSeq X Ten. The public reads were reprocessed in TCRdb via fastp at Q25 and MiXCR, keeping in-frame beta chains. Each entry is one CDR3 protein sequence, shown with its most common DNA and genes. This sample comprises about 16,000 distinct CDR3 sequences, 40% to 55% of them detected only once. The ten biggest clones cover 25% to 35% of the sample. Specimen collection occurred from a patient given preoperative chemotherapy. Receptors originate from a human donor with esophageal squamous cell carcinoma. The donor label of this sample is uncertain.

The chain is built from TRBV11-1 and TRBJ2-5; possible D gene TRBD2, 7 bases. This CDR3 contains 14 residues. V shed 4 bases and J shed 11 bases, with 20 bases lying between them. Germline CDR1 is SGHAT and CDR2 is FQDESV (reference sequence). The chain's CDR3 is CASSSTGGANEQYF. In nucleotides, the CDR3 is TGTGCCAGCAGCTCAACTGGGGGGGCCAATGAGCAGTACTTC.

The chain couples TRBV6-5 to TRBJ2-2; a weak D match, TRBD1 (5 bases). The V end was cut by 3 bases, the J end by 7 bases, with 9 bases between. Germline assignment: CDR1 MNHEY and CDR2 SVGAGI. The CDR3 consists of 13 residues. The CDR3 coding sequence is TGTGCCAGCAGTTATGGGGCCGTCGGGGAGCTGTTTTTT. This gives the protein CASSYGAVGELFF.

The chain has TRBV7-3 and TRBJ2-5, with 7 positions matching TRBD2. Germline V lookup: CDR1 SGHTA, CDR2 FQGTGA. The CDR3 length is 16 residues. J lost 8 bases, V lost 2 bases, and 14 bases had no gene match. As DNA, the CDR3 is TGTGCCAGCAGCTTAGAAGGGGCTAGCGGAGGCGTAACCCAGTACTTC. This encodes CASSLEGASGGVTQYF.

The chain joins TRBV11-2 to TRBJ2-1; 9 bases are a match to TRBD1. Per the germline V gene, CDR1 is SGHAT and CDR2 is FQNNGV. This CDR3 has 15 residues. J gave up 7 bases and V 5 bases, and 9 bases lay outside the gene matches. The CDR3, as DNA: TGTGCCAGCAGCCCTCCCGGGACAGGGATGAATGAGCAGTTCTTC. This translates into CASSPPGTGMNEQFF.

The V and J genes are TRBV12-3 or TRBV12-4 and TRBJ2-1; no firm D call. The CDR3 is 14 residues long. V dropped 0 bases and J dropped 9 bases, with 12 bases sitting between them. The CDR3 DNA is TGTGCCAGCAGTTTAGCGGGCTCTGCTACTGAGCAGTTCTTC. It yields the protein CASSLAGSATEQFF.

The rearrangement links TRBV6-1 to TRBJ2-1; TRBD2 is a possible D gene (6 bases). Germline assignment: CDR1 MNHNS and CDR2 SASEGT. The V end was cut by 10 bases, the J end by 0 bases, with 16 bases between. This CDR3 comprises 15 residues. This CDR3 is CATCGELDSYNEQFF. Here the CDR3 DNA reads TGTGCCACCTGCGGGGAACTCGACTCCTACAATGAGCAGTTCTTC.

V is TRBV28 and J is TRBJ2-3; no definite D call. The J call may be mistaken, given a closer DNA end match to TRBJ2-5. This CDR3 comprises 10 residues. Looked up from germline, CDR1 is MDHEN and CDR2 is SYDVKM. CDR3 amino acids: CASKGETQYF. The CDR3 nucleotides are TGTGCCAGTAAAGGGGAGACCCAGTACTTC.

V gene TRBV9 combines with J gene TRBJ2-3, with 9 nucleotides matching TRBD2. Germline V lookup: CDR1 SGDLS, CDR2 YYNGEE. V trimming: 8 bases; J trimming: 4 bases; junction bases outside the gene matches: 11. The CDR3 loop spans 15 amino acids. CDR3 coding DNA: TGTGCCAGGGGCGTAGGCGGGAGGGATCCAGATACGCAGTATTTT. It codes for CARGVGGRDPDTQYF.

Worth noting for this clonotype: This clone may be a read error of a much larger clone one base away. The chain employs TRBV7-6 and TRBJ2-1; 10 bases match TRBD1. Germline V gene lookup returns CDR1 SGHVS and CDR2 FNYEAQ. There are 15 residues in the CDR3. CDR3 DNA: TGTGCCAGCAGCTTAGATCCGGGACAGGGGTCCGAGCAGCACTTC. Amino acids: CASSLDPGQGSEQHF.

Many counts were recorded for this clonotype. The V and J genes are TRBV5-4 and TRBJ2-5, with 9 bases fitting TRBD2. TRBJ2-7 explains the end of the DNA better; the J call may be wrong. CDR1 is SGHNT, CDR2 YYREEE, per germline (reference sequence). The CDR3 runs 15 residues. In DNA, the CDR3 is TGTGCCAGCAGCTTGTCGCTAGCGGGATTAGACGAGCAGTACTTC. Its protein is CASSLSLAGLDEQYF.

About this clonotype: A much larger clone lies one base from this, so it may be a read error. The rearrangement uses TRBV24-1 and TRBJ2-7; the D call may be TRBD1 or TRBD2 (6 bases each). V was clipped by 5 bases and J by 7 bases, with 20 bases between them. In germline, CDR1 is KGHDR, CDR2 SFDVKD. CDR3 length: 15 residues. As DNA, the CDR3 is TGTGCCACCAGTGCCGAATGGGGGGCAGGTGATGAGCAGTACTTC. Amino acids: CATSAEWGAGDEQYF.

This chain connects TRBV5-6 to TRBJ2-7; no clear D gene. CDR3 length: 12 residues. Per the germline V gene, CDR1 is SGHDT and CDR2 is YYEEEE. V was cut by 0 bases and J by 3 bases, with 4 bases left in between. The CDR3 nucleotides are TGTGCCAGCAGCTTGGACAACTACGAGCAGTACTTC. It is translated as CASSLDNYEQYF. The variable domain in full, with the rest retrieved from reference TRBV5-6 and TRBJ2-7, is DAGVTQSPTHLIKTRGQQVTLRCSPKSGHDTVSWYQQALGQGPQFIFQYYEEEERQRGNFPDRFSGHQFPNYSSELNVNALLLGDSALYLCASSLDNYEQYFGPGTRLTVT.

This clonotype rates as medium-sized. V and J are TRBV7-2 and TRBJ2-7; perhaps TRBD2 as D (5 bases). Looked up from germline, CDR1 is SGHTA and CDR2 is FQGNSA. The length of the CDR3 is 13 residues. V lost 5 bases to trimming and J lost 3 bases, with 11 bases between them. The CDR3 region has the DNA TGTGCCAGCAGCATTGACGGGAACTACGAGCAGTACTTC. It is translated as CASSIDGNYEQYF.

A few counts support this clonotype. The chain uses TRBV7-8 and TRBJ2-1; D is unclear. The CDR3 contains 14 residues. Trimming took off 5 bases at V and 7 bases at J, with 15 bases between the two ends. CDR1 SGHVS and CDR2 FQNEAQ come from the germline V gene. CDR3 region: CASSSRPSGNEQFF. The CDR3 nucleotides read TGTGCCAGCAGCAGCAGACCCTCTGGTAATGAGCAGTTCTTC. The variable domain in full, with the rest retrieved from reference TRBV7-8 and TRBJ2-1, is GAGVSQSPRYKVAKRGQDVALRCDPISGHVSLFWYQQALGQGPEFLTYFQNEAQLDKSGLPSDRFFAERPEGSVSTLKIQRTQQEDSAVYLCASSSRPSGNEQFFGPGTRLTVL.

By sample fraction, this clonotype is large. The V and J genes are TRBV12-3 or TRBV12-4 and TRBJ2-5; D unresolved. The V and J ends lost 6 bases and 0 bases respectively, with 11 bases between them. The CDR3 is 14 residues long. The CDR3 nucleotides are TGTGCCAGCAGCGCCGGAAGGTACCAAGAGACCCAGTACTTC. Protein: CASSAGRYQETQYF.

The chain couples TRBV12-5 to TRBJ2-4; D is ambiguous. The J call may be wrong; the DNA end is better matched by TRBJ2-7. Germline loops: CDR1 LGHNT, CDR2 FRNRAP. This CDR3 has 13 amino acids. The CDR3 is CASGVSVSNEQYF. CDR3 DNA sequence: TGTGCTAGTGGTGTGTCGGTTTCCAACGAGCAGTACTTC.

Many counts were recorded for this clonotype. The rearrangement links TRBV5-5 to TRBJ2-3; TRBD1 matches 7 bases. The V segment lost 6 bases and the J segment 3 bases; nucleotides outside the gene matches: 7. The CDR3 is 14 amino acids. Germline values: CDR1 SGHKS, CDR2 YYEKEE (reference sequence). CDR3 amino acids: CASTRGQRTDTQYF. The CDR3 nucleotides are TGTGCCAGCACCCGGGGACAGAGGACAGATACGCAGTATTTT.

The sample holds many counts of this clonotype. The chain uses TRBV27 and TRBJ2-5; weak D call: TRBD1 (6 bases). The V end was cut by 3 bases, the J end by 4 bases, with 12 bases between. CDR1 MNHEY and CDR2 SMNVEV come from the germline V gene (reference sequence). This CDR3 comprises 14 residues. DNA for the CDR3: TGTGCCAGCAGTTTGGCAGGGGTCGGAGAGACCCAGTACTTC. Protein sequence: CASSLAGVGETQYF.

The chain recombines TRBV7-2 with TRBJ2-3; D not certain. V was trimmed by 5 bases and J by 3 bases, leaving 9 bases between them. CDR3 length equals 13 residues. Germline V gene data show CDR1 as SGHTA and CDR2 as FQGNSA. The CDR3 DNA follows: TGTGCCAGCAGCCCACGACGGACAGATACGCAGTATTTT. Its translation is CASSPRRTDTQYF.

About this clonotype: The junction departs from the called germline gene at one end, perhaps through a read error. J is TRBJ2-3 and V is TRBV7-8; 8 nucleotides line up with TRBD2. CDR3 length: 19 amino acids. Germline V lookup: CDR1 SGHVS, CDR2 FQNEAQ. CDR3 coding DNA: TGTGCCAGCAGCTTAGTTGCGGGGGGTGGTAGCCGCTCCCCAGAGACGCAGTATTTT. Amino acids: CASSLVAGGGSRSPETQYF. Using reference TRBV7-8 and TRBJ2-3 for the parts outside the CDR3, the full variable domain is GAGVSQSPRYKVAKRGQDVALRCDPISGHVSLFWYQQALGQGPEFLTYFQNEAQLDKSGLPSDRFFAERPEGSVSTLKIQRTQQEDSAVYLCASSLVAGGGSRSPETQYFGPGTRLTVL.

The genes are TRBV6-1 and TRBJ2-1, with 8 bases that match TRBD1. Near its end, the DNA agrees better with TRBJ2-7, so the J call may be wrong. The CDR3 is 14 residues long. Germline lookup yields CDR1 MNHNS and CDR2 SASEGT. CDR3 protein: CASSPDRVSYEQYF. The CDR3 nucleotides are TGTGCCAGCAGTCCGGACAGGGTAAGCTACGAGCAGTACTTC.

This clonotype was picked up one time. The chain couples TRBV7-2 to TRBJ2-3, with D perhaps TRBD2 (6 bases). CDR1 is SGHTA and CDR2 is FQGNSA in the germline V gene. V was clipped by 5 bases and J by 2 bases, with 23 bases between them. CDR3 length: 18 residues. In nucleotides, the CDR3 is TGTGCCAGCAGCCGACGGGGGTCCGGGACCCTACTCACAGATACGCAGTATTTT. It specifies CASSRRGSGTLLTDTQYF.

This chain uses TRBV12-3 or TRBV12-4 with TRBJ2-1, with a tentative D call TRBD1 (5 bases). The CDR3 spans 15 residues. V lost 5 bases and J 0 bases, leaving 11 bases between the germline ends. CDR3 amino acids: CASSLTVNSYNEQFF. The DNA for the CDR3 is TGTGCCAGCAGTCTGACAGTGAACTCCTACAATGAGCAGTTCTTC.

This clonotype came up many times. The CDR3 DNA is TGTGCCAGCGGAAGTTCCCCTACTGGGGGAGATACGCAGTATTTT. Translating gives CASGSSPTGGDTQYF. V gene TRBV27 combines with J gene TRBJ2-3; the D gene could be TRBD1 or TRBD2 (5 bases each). The CDR3 consists of 15 residues. Germline V lookup: CDR1 MNHEY, CDR2 SMNVEV (reference sequence). Trimming took 8 bases from V and 5 from J, leaving 20 bases between them.

This rearrangement joins TRBV12-3 or TRBV12-4 to TRBJ2-1, with 9 bases identical to TRBD1. The end of the DNA is better explained by TRBJ2-7, so the J call may be wrong. The length of the CDR3 is 15 residues. The CDR3 region is CASGTGQGNYNEQYF. As DNA, the CDR3 is TGTGCCAGCGGAACCGGACAGGGGAATTACAATGAGCAGTACTTC.